These 4 T cell receptor beta chains share one sample of origin, sequenced in a study of cytomegalovirus exposure and HLA in healthy donors. The PCR made use of 60 Vbeta and 13 Jbeta primers. The assay was immunoSEQ multiplex PCR, and TCRdb's table has in-frame clones only and misses some. Among approximately 140,000 clones listed, over 70% were seen once. The sample consisted of PBMCs. The receptors stem from a woman in her thirties or forties in good health and CMV-seronegative.

CDR3 loop: CASSQDEGQGSYEQYF. The CDR3 nucleotides are TGTGCCAGCAGCCAAGATGAGGGACAGGGCTCCTACGAGCAGTACTTC. The rearrangement joins TRBV4-2 to TRBJ2-7, with 9 bases fitting TRBD1. The CDR3 is made up of 16 amino acids. In germline, CDR1 is LGHNA, CDR2 YNFKEQ. J lost 0 bases, V lost 0 bases, and 3 bases had no gene match.

The chain employs TRBV5-1 and TRBJ2-5; 11 bases are shared with TRBD1. The CDR3 is 16 amino acids. Germline loops: CDR1 SGHRS, CDR2 YFSETQ. V shed 4 bases, J shed 1 base, and the junction held 6 bases outside the gene matches. The CDR3 nucleotides are TGCGCCAGCAGCCCAGGGACAGGGGGATTCCAAGAGACCCAGTACTTC. Translated: CASSPGTGGFQETQYF.

This chain links TRBV27 with TRBJ2-2; 12 nucleotides agree with TRBD2. In germline, CDR1 is MNHEY, CDR2 SMNVEV (reference sequence). Trimming took 5 bases from V and 0 from J; bases not matched to a gene: 10. This CDR3 spans 19 amino acids. The CDR3 coding sequence is TGTGCCAGCAGTCCCCGCCGGACTAGCGGGACTACGAACACCGGGGAGCTGTTTTTT. Its protein is CASSPRRTSGTTNTGELFF.

The rearrangement uses TRBV4-1 and TRBJ2-7; the match to TRBD2 covers 9 bases. V trimming: 5 bases; J trimming: 4 bases; junction bases outside the gene matches: 9. Germline assignment: CDR1 MGHRA and CDR2 YSYEKL. The CDR3 is made up of 15 amino acids. The CDR3 DNA reads as TGCGCCAGCAGCAAACCCCTAGCGGGAATTTACGAGCAGTACTTC. It encodes CASSKPLAGIYEQYF.